The clone carrying this TCR beta chain was picked up many times. Amplification yielded TCR beta CDR3 regions, with RNA transcripts as the source. First-round RT-PCR with HTBI primers amplified the TCR CDR3 region. TCRdb re-called the multiplex PCR reads through MiXCR, storing one row per CDR3 protein. The sample holds 300,000 to 450,000 distinct CDR3 sequences, 15% to 20% seen once. These data belong to a study of T cells in Graves' hyperthyroidism and ophthalmopathy. Trimming took 7 bases from V and 3 from J, leaving 16 bases between them. The CDR3 is 14 residues long. In germline, CDR1 is MNHEY, CDR2 SVGEGT. The authors obtained PBMCs from roughly 9.7 ml of fresh peripheral blood.

The chain recombines TRBV6-2 or TRBV6-3 with TRBJ2-7; D not resolved. Source material: blood. The TCR sequence derives from a woman between 35 and 50 years old with Graves' ophthalmopathy. The CDR3 protein is CASTPRTEYYEQYF. CDR3 nucleotides: TGTGCCAGCACCCCACGGACGGAATACTACGAGCAGTACTTC.